A selection of T cell receptor beta chains follows, all from one sample in a study of blood T cells in healthy people across ages. One entry per CDR3 protein results from TCRdb running MiXCR on the 5' RACE reads. The table includes 1.8 million or so distinct CDR3 sequences, around 40% detected once. The sequencing sample was made of blood. The origin of the receptors is a human donor in good health. The CDR3 runs from the conserved cysteine through the conserved F or W. D genes are given only for firm matches. The size of a clone is reported for some rows only, either as once, few or many, or as a class for expanded clones.

J,D,V,size,CDR3,DNA
TRBJ2-7,-,TRBV21-1,-,CASSETPERWRGITYEQYF,TGTGCCAGCAGCGAAACCCCAGAAAGATGGCGGGGTATTACCTACGAGCAGTACTTC
TRBJ2-7,TRBD1,TRBV29-1,few,CSGTGDYEQYF,TGCAGCGGGACAGGTGACTACGAGCAGTACTTC
TRBJ1-2,-,TRBV11-2,-,CASSFYGPGNYGYTF,TGTGCCAGCAGCTTTTACGGTCCGGGGAACTATGGCTACACCTTC
TRBJ1-2,TRBD1,TRBV9,-,CASSGHRGSLYGYTF,TGTGCCAGCAGCGGTCACAGGGGCTCCTTATATGGCTACACCTTC
TRBJ1-2,-,TRBV9,few,CASSVGTGTQYGYTF,TGTGCCAGCAGCGTTGGGACTGGGACCCAATATGGCTACACCTTC
TRBJ2-4,-,TRBV2,few,CASSAGVNIQYF,TGTGCCAGCAGTGCGGGGGTAAACATTCAGTACTTC
TRBJ2-4,-,TRBV20-1,-,CSAAGPTKNIQYF,TGCAGTGCTGCCGGGCCCACCAAAAACATTCAGTACTTC
TRBJ1-1,-,TRBV24-1,few,CATSDEGERRNTEAFF,TGTGCCACCAGTGATGAGGGGGAACGGAGGAACACTGAAGCTTTCTTT
TRBJ2-2,-,TRBV6-2/TRBV6-3,-,CASSPRLGDAGELFF,TGTGCCAGCAGTCCCCGCCTCGGGGACGCCGGGGAGCTGTTTTTT
TRBJ2-1,-,TRBV4-2,-,CASSQDLMGPYNERFF,TGTGCCAGCAGCCAAGATCTCATGGGGCCCTACAATGAGCGGTTCTTC
TRBJ1-2,TRBD1,TRBV5-4,few,CASSLTGDNYGYTF,TGTGCCAGCAGCTTGACAGGGGATAACTATGGCTACACCTTC
TRBJ2-5,-,TRBV2,many,CASTIQETQYF,TGTGCCAGCACCATACAAGAGACCCAGTACTTC
TRBJ2-3,-,TRBV5-1,few,CASSFDSGADTQYF,TGCGCCAGCAGCTTTGACTCGGGAGCAGATACGCAGTATTTT
TRBJ1-2,-,TRBV10-3,few,CAVSESGEPTVPHYGYTF,TGTGCCGTCAGTGAGTCGGGTGAGCCGACGGTGCCCCACTATGGCTACACCTTC
TRBJ1-4,-,TRBV6-6,-,CASSVISGRENEKLFF,TGTGCCAGCAGTGTAATTTCGGGACGGGAAAATGAAAAACTGTTTTTT
TRBJ2-3,-,TRBV2,-,CASSEREDMYAALHTDTQYF,TGTGCCAGCAGTGAAAGGGAGGACATGTACGCCGCCCTTCACACAGATACGCAGTATTTT
TRBJ2-7,-,TRBV20-1,-,CSARVQRFREQYF,TGCAGTGCTAGAGTGCAGCGTTTTCGCGAGCAGTACTTC
TRBJ2-5,-,TRBV28,many,CASSTYQETQYF,TGTGCCAGCAGTACCTACCAAGAGACCCAGTACTTC
TRBJ2-6,TRBD1,TRBV9,-,CASSVYRTGFSGANVLTF,TGTGCCAGCAGCGTATACAGGACAGGCTTCTCTGGGGCCAACGTCCTGACTTTC
TRBJ2-5,TRBD2,TRBV5-1,few,CASSSEPSGKETQYF,TGCGCCAGCAGTTCGGAACCTAGCGGAAAAGAGACCCAGTACTTC
TRBJ2-7,TRBD1,TRBV9,few,CASSVGPTGQGQSEQYF,TGTGCCAGCAGCGTAGGACCGACGGGACAGGGCCAAAGCGAGCAGTACTTC
TRBJ1-1,-,TRBV20-1,-,CSAREVLNTEAFF,TGCAGTGCTAGAGAAGTACTGAACACTGAAGCTTTCTTT
TRBJ2-7,TRBD2,TRBV10-3,-,CAISALGGAFDEQYF,TGTGCCATCAGTGCCCTGGGAGGGGCATTCGACGAGCAGTACTTC
TRBJ2-3,-,TRBV18,-,CASSPQFRTATDTQYF,TGTGCCAGCTCACCACAATTTAGGACTGCCACAGATACGCAGTATTTT
TRBJ2-2,-,TRBV5-6,once,CASSLAWRSDTGELFF,TGTGCCAGCAGCTTGGCCTGGAGGTCGGACACCGGGGAGCTGTTTTTT
TRBJ2-3,-,TRBV18,many,CASSTTGTDTQYF,TGTGCCAGCTCGACAACAGGGACAGATACGCAGTATTTT
TRBJ1-1,TRBD1,TRBV7-9,-,CASSSRGRTEAFF,TGTGCCAGCAGCTCCAGGGGGAGGACTGAAGCTTTCTTT
TRBJ1-2,-,TRBV5-1,few,CASSLPGARGYTF,TGCGCCAGCAGCTTGCCAGGGGCGCGTGGCTACACCTTC
TRBJ1-2,TRBD1,TRBV29-1,-,CSTAGGRTSRYGYTF,TGCAGCACCGCAGGGGGGAGGACTTCTCGTTATGGCTACACCTTC
TRBJ2-3,-,TRBV7-9,-,CASRNFGGTDTQYF,TGTGCCAGCAGGAACTTCGGGGGCACAGATACGCAGTATTTT
TRBJ1-2,-,TRBV9,-,CASSAGGYTF,TGTGCCAGCAGCGCCGGTGGCTACACCTTC
TRBJ2-3,-,TRBV6-5,-,CASRGSSTDTQYF,TGTGCCAGCAGGGGGTCTAGCACAGATACGCAGTATTTT
TRBJ2-5,-,TRBV7-2,few,CASSLGGRSGETQYF,TGTGCCAGCAGCTTAGGCGGGCGTAGTGGAGAGACCCAGTACTTC
TRBJ2-1,-,TRBV5-1,-,CASSLVEDEQFF,TGCGCCAGCAGCTTGGTGGAGGATGAGCAGTTCTTC
TRBJ2-1,-,TRBV11-3,-,CASSLSSGWRGPPDTYNEQFF,TGTGCCAGCAGCTTATCAAGTGGGTGGCGGGGGCCGCCCGACACCTACAATGAGCAGTTCTTC
TRBJ2-3,-,TRBV29-1,few,CSVTGQGRTDTQYF,TGCAGCGTTACGGGCCAGGGGAGGACAGATACGCAGTATTTT
TRBJ1-1,-,TRBV29-1,-,CSVEGRVVFAEAFF,TGCAGCGTTGAAGGCAGGGTTGTTTTCGCTGAAGCTTTCTTT
TRBJ2-1,-,TRBV21-1,-,CASTFGIAYNEQFF,TGTGCCAGCACCTTCGGCATTGCCTACAATGAGCAGTTCTTC
TRBJ2-7,-,TRBV5-1,few,CASSPGAGNRQYEQYF,TGCGCCAGCAGCCCGGGGGCAGGGAATCGACAGTACGAGCAGTACTTC
TRBJ2-7,TRBD1,TRBV20-1,few,CSASQGAFDEQYF,TGCAGTGCTAGTCAGGGGGCTTTCGACGAGCAGTACTTC
TRBJ2-7,TRBD2,TRBV7-8,-,CASSSRDYLNEQYF,TGTGCCAGCAGCTCGCGGGACTACCTCAACGAGCAGTACTTC